This TCR beta chain was recovered during a study of metastatic and nonmetastatic thyroid tumors. At the level of the study: Both malignant and benign thyroid patients supplied peripheral blood and tumor or nodule tissue samples, across which the repertoires of these patients were then compared. Whole-study findings and limits: Reportedly, malignant thyroid tumors had significantly higher TCR beta diversity than benign nodules, in blood and tumor.

As processed by the authors: CDR3 differences across clinicopathological groups were used to build a distant-metastasis classifier for papillary thyroid cancer. MiXCR reprocessed the PCR reads for TCRdb. It is TCRdb's table, rather than the study itself, that gives the V and J calls and clone size. The sample shows approximately 17,000 clones, over 15% of them seen only once. All patients reached thyroid surgery having received no treatment beforehand. This clone was observed many times. Its antigen is unidentified. The receptor was derived from a male donor with papillary thyroid cancer or a benign thyroid nodule (not recorded which). Some clones in this sample may be carry-over from other donors' samples. The specimen was blood.

CDR3 coding DNA: TGTGCCAGTAGCTGGGGGGGGACTAGCAGTTGGAATGAGCAGTTCTTC. Translated: CASSWGGTSSWNEQFF. The rearrangement uses TRBV19 and TRBJ2-1, with 9 bases aligning to TRBD2. Germline values: CDR1 LNHDA, CDR2 SQIVND (reference sequence). This CDR3 has 16 residues. Germline trimming cut 6 bases from V and 7 bases from J; bases unmatched to any gene: 13.